This T cell receptor (beta chain) was sequenced for a study of beta chain features in type 1 diabetes. Study conclusions and caveats: PCR might show a preference for shorter templates, equally across patients and controls. Significant though moderate, a shortening of TCRB CDR3s appeared in all four CD4+ subsets of Type 1 diabetes patients.

Each of the CD4+ naive, central memory, regulatory and stem cell-like memory populations was sorted via CD45RO/CCR7/CD25/CD127/CD95/CD27. This clone was observed a few times. Its antigen remains unidentified. The study reverse transcribed the entire isolated RNA, so it sequenced expressed TCRB transcripts. Method: immunoSEQ multiplex PCR; TCRdb's copy keeps in-frame clones and lacks some. The sample shows over 150,000 clones, roughly 8% of them seen only once. Trimming removed 4 bases from V and 2 bases from J, with 15 bases in between. CDR1 and CDR2 (germline): SGHRS, YFSETQ. CDR3 length equals 15 residues.

The V gene is TRBV5-1, the J gene TRBJ1-2; D perhaps matches TRBD1 (5 bases). This clonotype was obtained from a man aged 18 to 30 in good health. The sequencing input was central memory CD4+ T cells from blood. Written as DNA, the CDR3 is TGCGCCAGCAGCAGCACCGGGACTGACAACTATGGCTACACCTTC. Amino acids: CASSSTGTDNYGYTF.